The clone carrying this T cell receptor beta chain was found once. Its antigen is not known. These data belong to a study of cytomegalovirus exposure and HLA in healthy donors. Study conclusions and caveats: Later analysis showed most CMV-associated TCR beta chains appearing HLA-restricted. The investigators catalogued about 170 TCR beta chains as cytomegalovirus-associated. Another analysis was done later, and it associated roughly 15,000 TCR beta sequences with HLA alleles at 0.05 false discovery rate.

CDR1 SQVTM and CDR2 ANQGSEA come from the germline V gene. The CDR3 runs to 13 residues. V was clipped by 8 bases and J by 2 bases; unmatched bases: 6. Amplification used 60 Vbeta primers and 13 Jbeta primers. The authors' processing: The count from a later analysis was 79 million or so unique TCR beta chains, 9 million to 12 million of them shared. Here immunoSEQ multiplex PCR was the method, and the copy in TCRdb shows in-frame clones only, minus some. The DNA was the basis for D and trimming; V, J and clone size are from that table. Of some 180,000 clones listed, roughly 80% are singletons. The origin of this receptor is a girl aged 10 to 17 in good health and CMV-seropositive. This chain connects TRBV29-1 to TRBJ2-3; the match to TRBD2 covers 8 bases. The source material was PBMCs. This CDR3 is CSSGTRNTDTQYF. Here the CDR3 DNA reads TGCAGCTCTGGGACTAGAAACACAGATACGCAGTATTTT.